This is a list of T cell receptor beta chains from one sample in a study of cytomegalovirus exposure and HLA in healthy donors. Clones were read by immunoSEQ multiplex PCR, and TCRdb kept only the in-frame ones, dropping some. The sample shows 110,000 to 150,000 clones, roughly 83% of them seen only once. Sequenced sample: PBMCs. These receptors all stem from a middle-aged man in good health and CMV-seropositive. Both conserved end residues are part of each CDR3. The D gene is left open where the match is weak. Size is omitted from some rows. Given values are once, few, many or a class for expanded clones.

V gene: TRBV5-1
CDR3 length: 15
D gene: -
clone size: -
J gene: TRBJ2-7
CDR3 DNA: TGCGCCAGCAGCTTGGGTGCAGGTCTATTAAGCGAGCAGTACTTC
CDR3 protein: CASSLGAGLLSEQYF

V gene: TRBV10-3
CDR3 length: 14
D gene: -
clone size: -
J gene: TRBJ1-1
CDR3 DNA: TGTGCCATCAGTTCCCACAGGGATGACGCTGAAGCTTTCTTT
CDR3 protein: CAISSHRDDAEAFF

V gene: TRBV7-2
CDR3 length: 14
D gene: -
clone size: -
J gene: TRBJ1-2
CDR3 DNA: TGTGCCAGCAGCTTCGGTGTCGGGGATTATGGCTACACCTTC
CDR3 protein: CASSFGVGDYGYTF

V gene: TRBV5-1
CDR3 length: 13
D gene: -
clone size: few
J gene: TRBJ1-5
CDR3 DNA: TGCGCCAGCAGCTTAAGGGGCGATCAGCCCCAGCATTTT
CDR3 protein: CASSLRGDQPQHF

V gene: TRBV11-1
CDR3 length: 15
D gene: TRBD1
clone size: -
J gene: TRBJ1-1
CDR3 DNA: TGTGCCAGCAGCCTGGTGAAGGACAGGGCCCCTGAAGCTTTCTTT
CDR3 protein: CASSLVKDRAPEAFF

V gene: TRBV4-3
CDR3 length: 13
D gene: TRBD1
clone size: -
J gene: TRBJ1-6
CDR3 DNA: TGCGCCAGCAGACAGGGGGCAGGTTCACCCCTCCACTTT
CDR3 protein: CASRQGAGSPLHF

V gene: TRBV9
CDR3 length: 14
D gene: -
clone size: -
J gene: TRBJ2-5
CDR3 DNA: TGTGCCAGCAGCGTAGGACTAGTTCAAGAGACCCAGTACTTC
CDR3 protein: CASSVGLVQETQYF

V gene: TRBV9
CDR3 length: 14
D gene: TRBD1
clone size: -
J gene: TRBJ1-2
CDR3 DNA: TGTGCCAGCAGCGTAGAGACAGGGGGCTATGGCTACACCTTC
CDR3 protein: CASSVETGGYGYTF

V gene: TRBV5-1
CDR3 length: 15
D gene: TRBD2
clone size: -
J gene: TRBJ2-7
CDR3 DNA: TGCGCCAGCAGCAAAACTAGCGGGAGCTCCTACGAGCAGTACTTC
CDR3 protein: CASSKTSGSSYEQYF

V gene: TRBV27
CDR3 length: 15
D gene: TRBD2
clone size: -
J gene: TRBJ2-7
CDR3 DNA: TGTGCCAGCAGTTTGACTAGCGGGAGAAGCTACGAGCAGTACTTC
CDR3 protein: CASSLTSGRSYEQYF

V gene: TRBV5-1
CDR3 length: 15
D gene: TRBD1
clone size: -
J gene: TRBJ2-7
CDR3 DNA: TGCGCCAGCAGCTCCAGGACAGGGGGTAACTACGAGCAGTACTTC
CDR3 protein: CASSSRTGGNYEQYF